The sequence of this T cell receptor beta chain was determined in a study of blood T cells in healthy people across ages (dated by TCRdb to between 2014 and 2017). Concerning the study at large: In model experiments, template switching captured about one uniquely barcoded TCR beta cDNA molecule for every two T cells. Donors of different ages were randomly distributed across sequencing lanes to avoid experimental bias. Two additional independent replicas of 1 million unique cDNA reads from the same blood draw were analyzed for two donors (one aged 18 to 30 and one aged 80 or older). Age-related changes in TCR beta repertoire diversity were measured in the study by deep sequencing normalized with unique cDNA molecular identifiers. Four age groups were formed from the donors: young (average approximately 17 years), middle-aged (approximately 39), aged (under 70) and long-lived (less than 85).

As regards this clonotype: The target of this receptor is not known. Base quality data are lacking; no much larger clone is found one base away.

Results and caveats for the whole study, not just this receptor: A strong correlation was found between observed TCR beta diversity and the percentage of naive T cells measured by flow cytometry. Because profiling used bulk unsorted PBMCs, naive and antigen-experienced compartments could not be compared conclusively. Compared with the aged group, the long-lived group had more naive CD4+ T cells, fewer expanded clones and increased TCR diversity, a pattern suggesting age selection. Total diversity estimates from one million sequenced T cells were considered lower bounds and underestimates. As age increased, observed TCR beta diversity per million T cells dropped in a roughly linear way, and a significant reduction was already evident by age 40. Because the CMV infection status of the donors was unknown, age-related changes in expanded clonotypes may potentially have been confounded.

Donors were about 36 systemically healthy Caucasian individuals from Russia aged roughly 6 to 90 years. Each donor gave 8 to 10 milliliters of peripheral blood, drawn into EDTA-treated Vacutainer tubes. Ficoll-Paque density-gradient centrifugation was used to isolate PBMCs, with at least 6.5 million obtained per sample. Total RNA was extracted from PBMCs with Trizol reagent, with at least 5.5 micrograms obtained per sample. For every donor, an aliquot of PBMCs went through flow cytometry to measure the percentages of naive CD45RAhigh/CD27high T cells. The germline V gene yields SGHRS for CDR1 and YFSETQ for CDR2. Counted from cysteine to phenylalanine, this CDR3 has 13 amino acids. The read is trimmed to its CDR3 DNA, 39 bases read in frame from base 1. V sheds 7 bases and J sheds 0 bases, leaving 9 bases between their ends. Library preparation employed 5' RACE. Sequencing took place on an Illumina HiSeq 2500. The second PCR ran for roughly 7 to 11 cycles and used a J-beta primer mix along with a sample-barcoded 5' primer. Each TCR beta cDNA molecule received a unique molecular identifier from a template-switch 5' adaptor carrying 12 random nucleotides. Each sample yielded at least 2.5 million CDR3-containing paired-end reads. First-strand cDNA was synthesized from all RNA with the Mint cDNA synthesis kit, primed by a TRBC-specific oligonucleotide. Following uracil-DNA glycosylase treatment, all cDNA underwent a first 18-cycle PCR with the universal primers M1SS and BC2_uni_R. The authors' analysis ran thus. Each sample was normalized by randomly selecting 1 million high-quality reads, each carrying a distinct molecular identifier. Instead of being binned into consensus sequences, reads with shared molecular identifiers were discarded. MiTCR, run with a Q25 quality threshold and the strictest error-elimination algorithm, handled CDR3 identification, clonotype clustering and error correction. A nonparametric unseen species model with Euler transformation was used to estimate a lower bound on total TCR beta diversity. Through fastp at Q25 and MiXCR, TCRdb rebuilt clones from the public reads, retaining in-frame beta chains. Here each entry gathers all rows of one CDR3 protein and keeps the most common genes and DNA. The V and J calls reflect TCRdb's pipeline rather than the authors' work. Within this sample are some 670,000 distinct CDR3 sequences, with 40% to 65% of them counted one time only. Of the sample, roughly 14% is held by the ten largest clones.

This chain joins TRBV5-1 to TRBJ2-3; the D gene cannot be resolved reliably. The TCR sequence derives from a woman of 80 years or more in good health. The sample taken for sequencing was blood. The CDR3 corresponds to CASGVTSTDTQYF. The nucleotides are TGCGCCAGCGGAGTAACTAGCACAGATACGCAGTATTTT.